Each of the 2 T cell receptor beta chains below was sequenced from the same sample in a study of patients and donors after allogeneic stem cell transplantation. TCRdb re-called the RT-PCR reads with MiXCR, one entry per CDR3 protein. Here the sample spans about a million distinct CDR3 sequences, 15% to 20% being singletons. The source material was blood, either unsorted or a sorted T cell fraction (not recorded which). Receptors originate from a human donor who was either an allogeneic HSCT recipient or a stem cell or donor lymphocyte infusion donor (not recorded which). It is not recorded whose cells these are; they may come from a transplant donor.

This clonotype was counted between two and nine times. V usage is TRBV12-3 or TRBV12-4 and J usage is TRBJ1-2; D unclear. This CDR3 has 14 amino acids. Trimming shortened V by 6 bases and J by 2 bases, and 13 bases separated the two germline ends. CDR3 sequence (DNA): TGTGCCAGCAGACCAATCGGGTCGAACTATGGCTACACCTTC. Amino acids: CASRPIGSNYGYTF.

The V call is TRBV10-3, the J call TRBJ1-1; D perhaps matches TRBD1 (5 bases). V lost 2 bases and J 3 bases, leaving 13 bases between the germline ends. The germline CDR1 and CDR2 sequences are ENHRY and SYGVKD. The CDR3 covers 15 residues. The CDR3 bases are TGTGCCATCAGTGAGCCCTTAGGGACTTACACTGAAGCTTTCTTT. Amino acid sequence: CAISEPLGTYTEAFF.